This T cell receptor beta chain was recorded in a study of technical replicates of blood from a handful of donors. V lost 5 bases to trimming and J lost 6 bases; unmatched junction nucleotides: 9. The CDR3 contains 14 residues. Germline lookup yields CDR1 SGHNT and CDR2 YYREEE (reference sequence). The method was immunoSEQ multiplex PCR; TCRdb's version includes in-frame clones alone and lacks a portion of them. The table shows 55,000 to 80,000 clones, with approximately 93% occurring only once. V is TRBV5-4 and J is TRBJ2-7; 9 bases map to TRBD1. The material sequenced was T cells isolated from PBMCs. This sequence was found in a human donor in good health. The CDR3 region is CASRRAGTGFEQYF. CDR3 coding DNA: TGTGCCAGCAGGAGAGCCGGGACAGGGTTCGAGCAGTACTTC.